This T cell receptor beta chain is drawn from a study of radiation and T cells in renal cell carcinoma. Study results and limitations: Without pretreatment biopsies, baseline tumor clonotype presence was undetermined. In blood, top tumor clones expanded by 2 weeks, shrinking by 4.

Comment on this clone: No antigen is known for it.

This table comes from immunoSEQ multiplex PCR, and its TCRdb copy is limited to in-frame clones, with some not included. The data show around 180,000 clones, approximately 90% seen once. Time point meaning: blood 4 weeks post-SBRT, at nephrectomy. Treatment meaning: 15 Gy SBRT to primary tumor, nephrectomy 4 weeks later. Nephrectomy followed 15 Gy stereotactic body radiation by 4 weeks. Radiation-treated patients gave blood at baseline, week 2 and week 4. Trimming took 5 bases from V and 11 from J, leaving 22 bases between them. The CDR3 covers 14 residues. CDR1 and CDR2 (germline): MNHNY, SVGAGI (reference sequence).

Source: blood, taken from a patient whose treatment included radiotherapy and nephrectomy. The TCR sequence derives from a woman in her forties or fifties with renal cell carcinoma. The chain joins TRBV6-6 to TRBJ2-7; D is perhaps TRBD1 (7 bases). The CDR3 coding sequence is TGTGCCAGCAGTGGACAGGCCCACCAGGGGGAGGAGTACTTC. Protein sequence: CASSGQAHQGEEYF.